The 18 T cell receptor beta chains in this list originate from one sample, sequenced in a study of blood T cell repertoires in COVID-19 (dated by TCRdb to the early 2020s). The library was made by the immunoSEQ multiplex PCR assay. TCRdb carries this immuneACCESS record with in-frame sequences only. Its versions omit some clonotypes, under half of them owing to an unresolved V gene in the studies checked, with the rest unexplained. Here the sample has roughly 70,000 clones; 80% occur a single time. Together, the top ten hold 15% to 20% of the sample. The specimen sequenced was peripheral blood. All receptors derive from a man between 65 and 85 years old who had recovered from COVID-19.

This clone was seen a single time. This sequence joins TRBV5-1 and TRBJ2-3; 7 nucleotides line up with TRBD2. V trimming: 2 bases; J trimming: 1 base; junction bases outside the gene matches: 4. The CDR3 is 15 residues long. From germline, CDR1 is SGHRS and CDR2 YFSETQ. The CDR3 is CASSLQRGGTDTQYF. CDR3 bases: TGCGCCAGCAGCTTACAGCGGGGCGGCACAGATACGCAGTATTTT.

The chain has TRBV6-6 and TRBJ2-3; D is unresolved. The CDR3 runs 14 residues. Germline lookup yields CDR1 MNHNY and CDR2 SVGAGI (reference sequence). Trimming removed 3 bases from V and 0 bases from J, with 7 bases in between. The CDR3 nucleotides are TGTGCCAGCAGTTATGGGCAGAGCACAGATACGCAGTATTTT. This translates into CASSYGQSTDTQYF.

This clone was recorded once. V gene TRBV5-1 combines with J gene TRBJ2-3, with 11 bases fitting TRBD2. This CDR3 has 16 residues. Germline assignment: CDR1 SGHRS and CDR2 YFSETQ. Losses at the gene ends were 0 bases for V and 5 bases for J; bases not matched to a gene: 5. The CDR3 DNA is TGCGCCAGCAGCTTGGGGAGGGGACTAGCGGAAGATACGCAGTATTTT. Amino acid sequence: CASSLGRGLAEDTQYF. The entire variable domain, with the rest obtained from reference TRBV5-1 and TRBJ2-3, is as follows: KAGVTQTPRYLIKTRGQQVTLSCSPISGHRSVSWYQQTPGQGLQFLFEYFSETQRNKGNFPGRFSGRQFSNSRSEMNVSTLELGDSALYLCASSLGRGLAEDTQYFGPGTRLTVL.

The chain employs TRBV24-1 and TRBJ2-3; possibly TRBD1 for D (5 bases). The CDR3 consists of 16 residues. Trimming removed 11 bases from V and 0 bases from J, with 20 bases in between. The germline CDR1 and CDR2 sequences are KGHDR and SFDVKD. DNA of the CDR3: TGTGCCATAGAAGACAGTTCAAGGTATAGCACAGATACGCAGTATTTT. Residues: CAIEDSSRYSTDTQYF.

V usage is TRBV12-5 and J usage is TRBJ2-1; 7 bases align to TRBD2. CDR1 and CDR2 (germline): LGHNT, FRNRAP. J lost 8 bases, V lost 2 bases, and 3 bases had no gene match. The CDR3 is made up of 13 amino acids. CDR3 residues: CASGLMGGYEQFF. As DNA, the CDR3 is TGTGCTAGTGGTTTGATGGGAGGGTATGAGCAGTTCTTC.

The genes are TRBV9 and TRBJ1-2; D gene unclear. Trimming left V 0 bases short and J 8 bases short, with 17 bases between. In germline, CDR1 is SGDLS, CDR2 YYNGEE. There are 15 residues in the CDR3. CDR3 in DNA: TGTGCCAGCAGCGTAGCCCAAGTGGCAGCGGGGGGCTACACCTTC. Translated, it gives CASSVAQVAAGGYTF.

The CDR3 coding sequence is TGTGCCAGCAGTTTTGCAGCTGGAAACACCATATATTTT. Amino acid sequence: CASSFAAGNTIYF. This rearrangement joins TRBV12-3 or TRBV12-4 to TRBJ1-3; D gene ambiguous. V shed 3 bases and J shed 2 bases, with 5 bases lying between them. This CDR3 has 13 residues.

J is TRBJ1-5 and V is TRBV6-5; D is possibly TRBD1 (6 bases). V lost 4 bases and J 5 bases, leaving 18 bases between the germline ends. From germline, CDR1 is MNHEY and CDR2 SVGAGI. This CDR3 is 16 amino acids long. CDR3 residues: CASSSTLQGEDQPQHF. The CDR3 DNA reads TGTGCCAGCAGTTCCACTTTACAGGGAGAGGATCAGCCCCAGCATTTT.

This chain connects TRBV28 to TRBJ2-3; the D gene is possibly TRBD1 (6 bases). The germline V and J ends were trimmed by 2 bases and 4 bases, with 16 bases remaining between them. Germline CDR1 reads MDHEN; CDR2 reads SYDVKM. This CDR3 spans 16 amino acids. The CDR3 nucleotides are TGTGCCAGCAGTTTAAACCCAGGGGATTTTGCAGATACGCAGTATTTT. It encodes CASSLNPGDFADTQYF.

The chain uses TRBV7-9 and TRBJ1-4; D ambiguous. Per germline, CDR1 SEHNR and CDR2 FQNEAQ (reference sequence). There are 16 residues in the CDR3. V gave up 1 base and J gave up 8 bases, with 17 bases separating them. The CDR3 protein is CASSLGSGRVDEKLFF. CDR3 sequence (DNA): TGTGCCAGCAGCTTAGGCTCCGGGAGGGTGGACGAAAAACTGTTTTTT.

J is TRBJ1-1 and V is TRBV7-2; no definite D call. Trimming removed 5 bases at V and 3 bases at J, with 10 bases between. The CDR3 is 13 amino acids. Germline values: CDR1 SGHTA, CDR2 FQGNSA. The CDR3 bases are TGTGCCAGCAGCCGAGATCAAGACACTGAAGCTTTCTTT. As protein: CASSRDQDTEAFF.

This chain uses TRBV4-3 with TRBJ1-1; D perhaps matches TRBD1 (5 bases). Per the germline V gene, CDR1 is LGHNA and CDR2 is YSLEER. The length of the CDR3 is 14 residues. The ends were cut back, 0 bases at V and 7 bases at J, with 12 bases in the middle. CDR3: CASSQDVGGDEAFF. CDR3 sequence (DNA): TGCGCCAGCAGCCAAGACGTGGGGGGGGATGAAGCTTTCTTT.

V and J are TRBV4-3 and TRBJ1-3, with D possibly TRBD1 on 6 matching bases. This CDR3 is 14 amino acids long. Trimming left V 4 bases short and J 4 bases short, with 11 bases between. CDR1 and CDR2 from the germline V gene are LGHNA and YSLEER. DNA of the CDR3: TGCGCCAGCAGCCGGCAGGGGCAAGGAAACACCATATATTTT. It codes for CASSRQGQGNTIYF.

The CDR3 nucleotides are TGTGCCAGCAGCTTAGACAGGGGAAGTGGCTCACCCCTCCACTTT. Translating it yields CASSLDRGSGSPLHF. The V gene is TRBV11-2, the J gene TRBJ1-6; D perhaps matches TRBD1 (6 bases). CDR1 is SGHAT and CDR2 is FQNNGV in the germline V gene. The CDR3 runs 15 residues. Deletions cut 0 bases from V and 10 bases from J, with 13 bases between. The complete variable domain, with remaining parts taken from reference TRBV11-2 and TRBJ1-6, reads EAGVAQSPRYKIIEKRQSVAFWCNPISGHATLYWYQQILGQGPKLLIQFQNNGVVDDSQLPKDRFSAERLKGVDSTLKIQPAKLEDSAVYLCASSLDRGSGSPLHFGNGTRLTVT.

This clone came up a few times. DNA for the CDR3: TGCGCCAGCAGCCGAGGCGACAGGGGAGGTGAGCAGTTCTTC. Translating it yields CASSRGDRGGEQFF. V is TRBV5-1 and J is TRBJ2-1; 8 nucleotides match TRBD1. The V and J ends lost 4 bases and 9 bases, in that order; junction bases with no gene match: 9. The CDR3 contains 14 residues. Germline CDR1 SGHRS, CDR2 YFSETQ.

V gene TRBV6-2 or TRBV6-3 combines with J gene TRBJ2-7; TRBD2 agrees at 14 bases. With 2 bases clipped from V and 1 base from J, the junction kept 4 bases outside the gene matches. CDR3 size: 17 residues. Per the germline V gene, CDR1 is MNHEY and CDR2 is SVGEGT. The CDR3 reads CASSYPRLAGGSYEQYF. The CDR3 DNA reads TGTGCCAGCAGTTACCCGCGACTAGCGGGAGGGTCCTACGAGCAGTACTTC.

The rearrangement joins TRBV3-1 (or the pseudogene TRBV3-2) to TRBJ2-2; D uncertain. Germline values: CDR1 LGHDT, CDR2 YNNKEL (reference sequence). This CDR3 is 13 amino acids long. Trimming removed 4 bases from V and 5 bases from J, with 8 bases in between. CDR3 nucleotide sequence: TGTGCCAGCAGCCCCTCGGGTACCGGGGAGCTGTTTTTT. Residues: CASSPSGTGELFF.

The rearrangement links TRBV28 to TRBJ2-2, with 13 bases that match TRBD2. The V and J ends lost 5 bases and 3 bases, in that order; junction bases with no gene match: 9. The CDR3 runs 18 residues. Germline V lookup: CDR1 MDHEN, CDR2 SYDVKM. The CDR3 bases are TGTGCCAGCAGTCTGAACGGACTAGCGGGGGCCCACACCGGGGAGCTGTTTTTT. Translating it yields CASSLNGLAGAHTGELFF.